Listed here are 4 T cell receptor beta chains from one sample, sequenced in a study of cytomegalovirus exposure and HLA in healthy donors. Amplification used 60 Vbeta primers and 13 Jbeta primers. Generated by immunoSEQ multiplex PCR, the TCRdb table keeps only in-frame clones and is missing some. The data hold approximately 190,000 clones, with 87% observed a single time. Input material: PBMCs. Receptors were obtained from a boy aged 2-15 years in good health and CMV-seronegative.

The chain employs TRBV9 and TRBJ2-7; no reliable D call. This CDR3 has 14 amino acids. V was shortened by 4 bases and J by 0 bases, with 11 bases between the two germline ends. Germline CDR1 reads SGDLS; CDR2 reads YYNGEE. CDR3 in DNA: TGTGCCAGCAGCTTGGGCCCCAGCTCCTACGAGCAGTACTTC. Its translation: CASSLGPSSYEQYF.

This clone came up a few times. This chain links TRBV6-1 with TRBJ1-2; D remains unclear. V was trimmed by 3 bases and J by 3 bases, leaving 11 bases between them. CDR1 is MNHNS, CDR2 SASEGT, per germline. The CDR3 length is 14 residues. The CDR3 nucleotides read TGTGCCAGCAGTGAGGGCCAGCAATACTATGGCTACACCTTC. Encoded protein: CASSEGQQYYGYTF.

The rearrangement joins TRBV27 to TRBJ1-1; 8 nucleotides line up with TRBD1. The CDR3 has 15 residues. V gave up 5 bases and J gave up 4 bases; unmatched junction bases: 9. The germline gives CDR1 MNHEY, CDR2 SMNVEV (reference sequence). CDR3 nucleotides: TGTGCCAGCAGTCTTGGACAGGGAGTGGGCACTGAAGCTTTCTTT. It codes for CASSLGQGVGTEAFF.

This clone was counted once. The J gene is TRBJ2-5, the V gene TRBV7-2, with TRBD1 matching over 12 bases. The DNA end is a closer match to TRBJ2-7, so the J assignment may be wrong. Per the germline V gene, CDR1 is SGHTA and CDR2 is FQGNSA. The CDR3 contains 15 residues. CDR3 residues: CASSFGGQGAYEQYF. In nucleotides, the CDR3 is TGTGCCAGCAGCTTTGGGGGACAGGGGGCTTACGAGCAGTACTTC.